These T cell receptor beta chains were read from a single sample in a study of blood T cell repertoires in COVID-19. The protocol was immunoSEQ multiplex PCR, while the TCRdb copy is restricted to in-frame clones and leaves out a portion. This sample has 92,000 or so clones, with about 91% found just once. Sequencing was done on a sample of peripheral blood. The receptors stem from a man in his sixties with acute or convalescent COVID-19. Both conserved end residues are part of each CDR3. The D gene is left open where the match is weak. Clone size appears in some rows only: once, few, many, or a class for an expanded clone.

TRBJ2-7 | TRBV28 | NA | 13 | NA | TGTGCCAGCACCCCCGGGGGTTACTACGAGCAGTACTTC | CASTPGGYYEQYF
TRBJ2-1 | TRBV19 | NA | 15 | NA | TGTGCCAGTAGTATAACGGGGGACTCCTACAATGAGCAGTTCTTC | CASSITGDSYNEQFF
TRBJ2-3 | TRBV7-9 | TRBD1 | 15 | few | TGTGCCAGCAGCACAGGGGGCACGGGACCAGATACGCAGTATTTT | CASSTGGTGPDTQYF
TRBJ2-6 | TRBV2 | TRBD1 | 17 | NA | TGTGCCGGACACGGGACAGGGAGGACCTCTGGGGCCAACGTCCTGACTTTC | CAGHGTGRTSGANVLTF
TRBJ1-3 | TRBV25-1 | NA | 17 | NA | TGTGCCAGCAGTGAGGCGGGAAGTGTACGAACTGGAAACACCATATATTTT | CASSEAGSVRTGNTIYF
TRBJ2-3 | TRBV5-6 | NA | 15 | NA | TGTGCCAGCAGCCCGATCGATATGGAGACAGATACGCAGTATTTT | CASSPIDMETDTQYF
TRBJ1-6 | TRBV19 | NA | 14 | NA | TGTGCCAGTAGTCCCGGGTCCAATAATTCACCCCTCCACTTT | CASSPGSNNSPLHF
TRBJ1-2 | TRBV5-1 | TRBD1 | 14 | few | TGCGCCAGCAGCCCGGGACAGGCCGAGGAGGGCTACACCTTC | CASSPGQAEEGYTF
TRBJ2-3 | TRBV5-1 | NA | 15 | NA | TGCGCCAGCAGCACGTCGGCCAATACAGGGCTAACGCAGTATTTT | CASSTSANTGLTQYF
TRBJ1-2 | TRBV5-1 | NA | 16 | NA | TGCGCCAGCAGCTTGAGGGGAGGGGGAGATAACTATGGCTACACCTTC | CASSLRGGGDNYGYTF
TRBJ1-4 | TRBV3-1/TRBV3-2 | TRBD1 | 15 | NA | TGTGCCAGCAGCCCCCTGCCAGGGGGCAGCGAAAAACTGTTTTTT | CASSPLPGGSEKLFF
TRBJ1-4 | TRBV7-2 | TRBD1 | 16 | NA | TGTGCCAGCAGCTTAGTTCGTCTACAGGGGAATGAAAAACTGTTTTTT | CASSLVRLQGNEKLFF
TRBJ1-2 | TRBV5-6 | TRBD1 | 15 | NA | TGTGCCAGCAGCTTCCGGGACAGGGTGTTGGCTGGCTACACCTTC | CASSFRDRVLAGYTF
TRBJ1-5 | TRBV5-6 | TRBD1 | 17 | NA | TGTGCCAGCAGCAAAGGGACAGGGGGATATAGCAATCAGCCCCAGCATTTT | CASSKGTGGYSNQPQHF
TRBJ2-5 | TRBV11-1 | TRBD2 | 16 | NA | TGTGCCAGCAGCTCCCGACTAGCGGAGCTTGGCGAGACCCAGTACTTC | CASSSRLAELGETQYF
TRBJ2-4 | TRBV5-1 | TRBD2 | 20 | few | TGCGCCAGCAGCTTGGCCTCGGCTAGCGGAACCTTGTTAGCCAAAAACATTCAGTACTTC | CASSLASASGTLLAKNIQYF
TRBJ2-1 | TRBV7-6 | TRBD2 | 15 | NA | TGTGCCAGCAGCTTAAGGGACTATAGGTGCAATGAGCAGTTCTTC | CASSLRDYRCNEQFF
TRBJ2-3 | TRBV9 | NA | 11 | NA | TGTGCCAGCGGGAGAACAGATACGCAGTATTTT | CASGRTDTQYF
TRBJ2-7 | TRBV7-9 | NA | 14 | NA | TGTGCCAGTGTCCAGGGGCAGGATTCCTACGAGCAGTACTTC | CASVQGQDSYEQYF
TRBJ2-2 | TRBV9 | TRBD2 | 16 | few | TGTGCCAGTACCGAGACTAGCGGGGGGAGGACCGGGGAGCTGTTTTTT | CASTETSGGRTGELFF
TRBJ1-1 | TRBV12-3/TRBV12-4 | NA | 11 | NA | TGTGCCAGCAGTCCAGGGCAGGGGGCTTTCTTT | CASSPGQGAFF
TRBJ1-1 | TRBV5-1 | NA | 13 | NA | TGCGCCAGCAGCGAGCAGGCGAACACTGAAGCTTTCTTT | CASSEQANTEAFF
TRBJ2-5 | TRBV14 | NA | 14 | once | TGTGCCAGCAGCCCCCCAGCAGGGCGGGAGACCCAGTACTTC | CASSPPAGRETQYF
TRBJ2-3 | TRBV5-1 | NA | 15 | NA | TGCGCCAGCAGCTCACCGGACATAAGCACAGATACGCAGTATTTT | CASSSPDISTDTQYF
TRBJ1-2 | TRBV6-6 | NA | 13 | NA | TGTGCCAGTGGGGGGAACGGTATTGGTGGCTACACCTTC | CASGGNGIGGYTF
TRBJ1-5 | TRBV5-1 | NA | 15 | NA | TGCGCCAGCAGCTTAGGGACTTATAGCAATCAGCCCCAGCATTTT | CASSLGTYSNQPQHF
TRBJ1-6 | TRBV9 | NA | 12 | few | TGTGCCAGCAATTCTCGGAATTCACCCCTCCACTTT | CASNSRNSPLHF
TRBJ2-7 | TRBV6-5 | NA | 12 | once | TGTGCCACCGGGACACGCTCTTCAGGGCAGTACTTC | CATGTRSSGQYF
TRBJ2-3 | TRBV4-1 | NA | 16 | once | TGCGCCAGCAGCCATGGCCCGGACAGCACCCTAGATACGCAGTATTTT | CASSHGPDSTLDTQYF
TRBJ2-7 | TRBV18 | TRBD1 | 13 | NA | TGTGCCAGCTCGCGGGACAGGCCCCAGGAGCAGTACTTC | CASSRDRPQEQYF
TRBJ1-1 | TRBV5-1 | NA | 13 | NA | TGCGCCAGCAGCTTGGAACAGGGAGGGGAAGCTTTCTTT | CASSLEQGGEAFF
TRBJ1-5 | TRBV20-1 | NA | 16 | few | TGCAGTGCTAGTACGTCAGGGACAAGCGACAATCAGCCCCAGCATTTT | CSASTSGTSDNQPQHF
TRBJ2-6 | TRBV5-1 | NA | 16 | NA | TGCGCCAGCAGCTTGGTTTCCAGCTCTGGGGCCAACGTCCTGACTTTC | CASSLVSSSGANVLTF
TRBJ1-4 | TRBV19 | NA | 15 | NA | TGTGCCAGTAGGCCTCTGACAGCGATTAATGAAAAACTGTTTTTT | CASRPLTAINEKLFF
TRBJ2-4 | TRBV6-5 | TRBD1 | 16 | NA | TGTGCCAGCAGTTACTCCGGGACAGGAGCTCAAAACATTCAGTACTTC | CASSYSGTGAQNIQYF
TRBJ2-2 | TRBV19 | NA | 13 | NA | TGTGCCAGTATAAGAGTATTGACCGGGGAGCTGTTTTTT | CASIRVLTGELFF
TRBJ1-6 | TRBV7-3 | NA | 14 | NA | TGTGCCAGCAGCTTAACCGGGTTGAACTCACCCCTCCACTTT | CASSLTGLNSPLHF
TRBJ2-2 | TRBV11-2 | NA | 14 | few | TGTGCCAGCAGCCAGAAGACGAACACCGGGGAGCTGTTTTTT | CASSQKTNTGELFF
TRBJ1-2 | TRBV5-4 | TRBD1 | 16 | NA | TGTGCCAGCAGCTTGGCCATGACAGGGGGATCGGACGGCTACACCTTC | CASSLAMTGGSDGYTF
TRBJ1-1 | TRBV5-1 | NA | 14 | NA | TGCGCCAGCAGCAGGATCAGGGCGAACACTGAAGCTTTCTTT | CASSRIRANTEAFF
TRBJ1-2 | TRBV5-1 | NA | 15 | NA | TGCGCCAGCAGCTTGGGGGCCCACCTTGGGTATGGCTACACCTTC | CASSLGAHLGYGYTF
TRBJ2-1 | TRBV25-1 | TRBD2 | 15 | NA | TGTGCCAGCAGTGGGGGACTAGCGGATTACAATGAGCAGTTCTTC | CASSGGLADYNEQFF
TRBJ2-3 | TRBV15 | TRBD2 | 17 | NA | TGTGCCACCAGCAGATCCCTTAGCGGGGGGCCCACAGATACGCAGTATTTT | CATSRSLSGGPTDTQYF
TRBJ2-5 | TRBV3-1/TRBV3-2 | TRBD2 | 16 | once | TGTGCCAGCAGCCAAGAAGCGGGACTAATGACAGAGACCCAGTACTTC | CASSQEAGLMTETQYF
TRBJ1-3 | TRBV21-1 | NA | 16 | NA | TGTGCCAGCAGCCCCAAACCGGTTCACTCTGGAAACACCATATATTTT | CASSPKPVHSGNTIYF
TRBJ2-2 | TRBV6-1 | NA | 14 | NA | TGTGCCAGCAGTGAACAGGGGTACACCGGGGAGCTGTTTTTT | CASSEQGYTGELFF
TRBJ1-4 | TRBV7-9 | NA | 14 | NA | TGTGCCAGCAGCTTAGTCATACAACATGAAAAACTGTTTTTT | CASSLVIQHEKLFF
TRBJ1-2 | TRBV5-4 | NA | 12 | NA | TGTGCCAGCAGCGTAGATAACTATGGCTACACCTTC | CASSVDNYGYTF
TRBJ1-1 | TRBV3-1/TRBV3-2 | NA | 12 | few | TGTGCCAGCAGCCCCAGGGAGGATGAAGCTTTCTTT | CASSPREDEAFF
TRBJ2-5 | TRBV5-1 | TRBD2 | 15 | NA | TGCGCCAGCAGCTACGGACTAGCGGACCAAGAGACCCAGTACTTC | CASSYGLADQETQYF
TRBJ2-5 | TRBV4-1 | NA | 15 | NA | TGCGCCAGCAGCCAAACGACAGGCCCGAGAGAGACCCAGTACTTC | CASSQTTGPRETQYF
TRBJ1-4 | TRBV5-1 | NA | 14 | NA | TGCGCCAGAATAACAGGCTCAACTAATGAAAAACTGTTTTTT | CARITGSTNEKLFF
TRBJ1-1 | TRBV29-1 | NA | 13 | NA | TGCAGCGCCATTCAGTGGGGGGACACTGAAGCTTTCTTT | CSAIQWGDTEAFF
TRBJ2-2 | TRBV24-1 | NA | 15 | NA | TGTGCCACTAGCCGGGACTCAAGGAACACCGGGGAGCTGTTTTTT | CATSRDSRNTGELFF
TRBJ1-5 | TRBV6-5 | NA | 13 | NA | TGTGCCGGATCGAGACAGGACAATCAGCCCCAGCATTTT | CAGSRQDNQPQHF
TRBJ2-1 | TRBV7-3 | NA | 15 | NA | TGTGCCAGCAGCTTAAACGCGGGGTCCTACAATGAGCAGTTCTTC | CASSLNAGSYNEQFF
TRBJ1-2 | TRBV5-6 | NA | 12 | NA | TGTGCCAGCAGCTTTGGTACAGGCGGCTACACCTTC | CASSFGTGGYTF
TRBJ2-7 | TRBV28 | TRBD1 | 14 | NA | TGTGCCAGCAGTTTTCCAGGGGGCGCCTACGAGCAGTACTTC | CASSFPGGAYEQYF
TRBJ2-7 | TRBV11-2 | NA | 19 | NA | TGTGCCAGCAGCCTCGAATCCAGGGACTCGAGGTGGGTTGTATACGAGCAGTACTTC | CASSLESRDSRWVVYEQYF